These T cell receptor beta chains were read from a single sample in a study of human T cells and chemical hapten exposure. TCRdb passed the RACE reads through MiXCR, listing each CDR3 protein once. This table holds about 380,000 distinct CDR3 sequences, around 5.5% found once. The source was whole blood, collected in connection with sensitization to the hapten diphenylcyclopropenone (DPC). Every receptor here comes from a woman between 50 and 59 years old with alopecia areata. Some clones in this sample may be carry-over from other donors' samples. CDR3s include the opening cysteine and the closing phenylalanine or tryptophan. The D gene is left open where the match is weak. Clone size is shown for a subset of rows, as once, few, many or a class of expanded clone.

D	J	V	size	CDR3	DNA
.	TRBJ1-1	TRBV6-2/TRBV6-3	.	CASSYSRKGLQNTEAFF	TGTGCCAGCAGTTACTCGAGAAAAGGACTCCAGAACACTGAAGCTTTCTTT
.	TRBJ2-3	TRBV29-1	.	CSAGEADTQYF	TGCAGCGCGGGGGAGGCAGATACGCAGTATTTT
.	TRBJ1-6	TRBV6-2/TRBV6-3	.	CASSYGGGRSPLHF	TGTGCCAGCAGTTACGGTGGGGGACGGTCACCCCTCCACTTT
.	TRBJ1-5	TRBV10-3	.	CAISLSQGNQPQHF	TGTGCCATCAGCCTTTCACAAGGGAATCAGCCCCAGCATTTT
.	TRBJ1-1	TRBV4-2	.	CASSQGRRGATEAFF	TGTGCCAGCAGCCAAGGCCGGAGGGGGGCAACTGAAGCTTTCTTT
.	TRBJ1-1	TRBV20-1	many	CSASDRNTEAFF	TGCAGTGCTTCGGACAGGAACACTGAAGCTTTCTTT
.	TRBJ2-5	TRBV6-5	many	CASSYADTGKETQYF	TGTGCCAGCAGTTACGCTGATACAGGGAAAGAGACCCAGTACTTC
.	TRBJ1-1	TRBV20-1	few	CSATGQQGANTEAFF	TGCAGTGCTACCGGCCAACAGGGCGCGAACACTGAAGCTTTCTTT
.	TRBJ1-2	TRBV29-1	.	CSVEIPLPNGYTF	TGCAGCGTTGAGATCCCGTTGCCCAATGGCTACACCTTC
.	TRBJ1-2	TRBV20-1	.	CSASDSVRGYTF	TGCAGTGCTAGTGACAGTGTTCGGGGCTACACCTTC
.	TRBJ2-2	TRBV6-5	.	CASSYMGQGTGELFF	TGTGCCAGCAGTTACATGGGGCAGGGGACCGGGGAGCTGTTTTTT
.	TRBJ1-1	TRBV18	.	CASSPPITTEAFF	TGTGCCAGCTCACCACCGATCACCACTGAAGCTTTCTTT
TRBD2	TRBJ2-1	TRBV3-1	many	CASSQVASGGRNEQFF	TGTGCCAGCAGCCAAGTGGCTAGCGGGGGGAGAAATGAGCAGTTCTTC
.	TRBJ1-5	TRBV7-9	many	CASSLGGAAQPQHF	TGTGCCAGCAGCTTAGGAGGGGCAGCTCAGCCCCAGCATTTT
.	TRBJ1-4	TRBV27	few	CASSLGNYNEKLFF	TGTGCCAGCAGTTTAGGGAATTATAATGAAAAACTGTTTTTT
.	TRBJ2-7	TRBV20-1	.	CSARRRGPYEQYF	TGCAGTGCTAGACGGCGCGGACCCTACGAGCAGTACTTC
.	TRBJ2-6	TRBV6-1	few	CASRSGLGGANVLTF	TGTGCCAGCAGGTCAGGGCTAGGTGGGGCCAACGTCCTGACTTTC
.	TRBJ1-1	TRBV5-1	many	CASGEGGLNTEAFF	TGCGCCAGCGGAGAAGGGGGATTGAACACTGAAGCTTTCTTT
.	TRBJ2-3	TRBV10-3	many	CAISESRASSTDTQYF	TGTGCCATCAGTGAGTCTCGGGCAAGTAGCACAGATACGCAGTATTTT
.	TRBJ2-1	TRBV24-1	many	CATSDGAPGEYNEQFF	TGTGCCACCAGTGATGGCGCCCCGGGAGAATACAATGAGCAGTTCTTC
.	TRBJ1-5	TRBV28	many	CASSLMGSGQPQHF	TGTGCCAGCAGTCTAATGGGGTCAGGGCAGCCCCAGCATTTT
TRBD1	TRBJ2-7	TRBV27	many	CASSWTGGFYEQYF	TGTGCCAGCAGTTGGACAGGGGGTTTCTACGAGCAGTACTTC
.	TRBJ2-2	TRBV20-1	few	CSVDTSNTGELFF	TGCAGCGTAGACACGTCTAACACCGGGGAGCTGTTTTTT
.	TRBJ1-4	TRBV20-1	.	CSAAPSEEGKLFF	TGCAGTGCTGCACCCAGCGAGGAGGGAAAACTGTTTTTT
.	TRBJ2-3	TRBV6-2/TRBV6-3	many	CASSYSSGVGGTDTQYF	TGTGCCAGCAGTTACTCGAGTGGGGTCGGAGGCACAGATACGCAGTATTTT
.	TRBJ1-6	TRBV29-1	many	CSVRQGSSSPLHF	TGCAGCGTTCGTCAGGGGAGTAGTTCACCCCTCCACTTT
TRBD2	TRBJ2-7	TRBV14	.	CASSQPSGSGEQYF	TGTGCCAGCAGCCAACCTAGCGGGAGCGGCGAGCAGTACTTC
TRBD1	TRBJ2-7	TRBV28	many	CASSWIRGPF	TGTGCCAGCAGTTGGATCAGGGGGCCCTTC
.	TRBJ2-3	TRBV29-1	.	CSVTQGGGITDTQYF	TGCAGCGTTACTCAAGGGGGAGGGATCACAGATACGCAGTATTTT
TRBD1	TRBJ1-6	TRBV5-1	many	CASSPTGASDSPLHF	TGCGCCAGCAGCCCGACAGGGGCGTCGGATTCACCCCTCCACTTT
.	TRBJ2-5	TRBV29-1	many	CSTIPVGETQYF	TGCAGCACCATTCCGGTCGGGGAGACCCAGTACTTC
.	TRBJ2-5	TRBV5-1	many	CASSLGSRQETQYF	TGCGCCAGCAGCTTGGGCAGTCGCCAAGAGACCCAGTACTTC
.	TRBJ1-2	TRBV7-2	.	CASSLSEGLNYGYTF	TGTGCCAGCAGCTTGAGCGAGGGACTTAACTATGGCTACACCTTC
.	TRBJ1-1	TRBV5-1	.	CASRGPTEAFF	TGCGCCAGCAGAGGGCCCACTGAAGCTTTCTTT
TRBD2	TRBJ2-3	TRBV6-2/TRBV6-3	few	CASSSGLASLDTQYF	TGTGCCAGCAGTTCCGGACTAGCCTCTCTAGATACGCAGTATTTT
.	TRBJ1-6	TRBV4-3	many	CASSQEVEGSPLHF	TGCGCCAGCAGCCAAGAAGTGGAGGGTTCACCCCTCCACTTT
.	TRBJ1-5	TRBV20-1	many	CSVPLRASNQPQHF	TGCAGTGTTCCCCTAAGGGCTAGCAATCAGCCCCAGCATTTT
.	TRBJ2-2	TRBV20-1	few	CSADLPGGDGVAGELFF	TGCAGTGCTGACCTACCCGGCGGGGATGGTGTTGCCGGGGAGCTGTTTTTT
.	TRBJ2-5	TRBV29-1	many	CSVGELMGTQYF	TGCAGCGTTGGGGAGCTTATGGGGACCCAGTACTTC
.	TRBJ2-5	TRBV10-3	.	CAISGTMGETQYF	TGTGCCATCAGTGGTACCATGGGAGAGACCCAGTACTTC
.	TRBJ2-1	TRBV2	many	CASRVSYNEQFF	TGTGCCAGCAGAGTCAGCTACAATGAGCAGTTCTTC
.	TRBJ2-7	TRBV6-1	few	CASSDLGESYEQYF	TGTGCCAGCAGTGATTTAGGGGAGTCCTACGAGCAGTACTTC
.	TRBJ2-1	TRBV2	.	CASARTSGTGGDESSYNEQFF	TGTGCCAGCGCCCGGACTAGCGGGACAGGGGGAGATGAAAGCTCCTACAATGAGCAGTTCTTC
.	TRBJ2-7	TRBV9	few	CASSSSDGLSYEQYF	TGTGCCAGCAGTTCCTCGGACGGACTTTCCTACGAGCAGTACTTC
.	TRBJ2-2	TRBV24-1	many	CATRASGGSTGELFF	TGTGCCACGAGGGCGTCGGGGGGCAGCACCGGGGAGCTGTTTTTT
TRBD1	TRBJ1-1	TRBV7-8	many	CALGGDRATEAFF	TGTGCCTTAGGAGGGGACAGGGCGACTGAAGCTTTCTTT
.	TRBJ2-2	TRBV7-2	many	CASSLADTGELFF	TGTGCCAGCAGCTTAGCCGATACCGGGGAGCTGTTTTTT
TRBD2	TRBJ2-5	TRBV5-4	many	CASSLEPSGKETQYF	TGTGCCAGCAGCTTGGAACCTAGCGGTAAAGAGACCCAGTACTTC
TRBD1	TRBJ2-1	TRBV12-3/TRBV12-4	.	CASSSGTARNEQFF	TGTGCCAGCAGTAGTGGGACAGCCCGAAATGAGCAGTTCTTC
TRBD1	TRBJ2-7	TRBV29-1	few	CSVYRDRGREQYF	TGCAGCGTTTACCGGGACAGGGGGCGTGAGCAGTACTTC
TRBD2	TRBJ2-3	TRBV5-1	.	CASSHSGGTTDTQYF	TGCGCCAGCAGCCATAGCGGGGGAACCACAGATACGCAGTATTTT
TRBD2	TRBJ2-7	TRBV4-1	.	CASSPGRALHLWYEQYF	TGCGCCAGCAGCCCGGGGAGGGCCCTACACCTTTGGTACGAGCAGTACTTC
.	TRBJ2-3	TRBV7-2	many	CASSLSITDTQYF	TGTGCCAGCAGCCTTTCTATCACAGATACGCAGTATTTT
.	TRBJ1-3	TRBV27	.	CASSLSRQISGNTIYF	TGTGCCAGCAGTTTATCGAGACAGATCTCTGGAAACACCATATATTTT
TRBD1	TRBJ1-6	TRBV24-1	few	CATTTGRNSPLHF	TGTGCCACTACGACAGGGAGGAATTCACCCCTCCACTTT